This TCR beta chain appears in the sequencing data of a study of post-analysis software for immune sequencing data. Study-level findings and limits: Controls had significantly higher normalized Chao1 diversity than multiple sclerosis patients. Strong co-clustering by F measure was evident for samples that had been prepared in the same batch. Included in a set of roughly five TRBV segments more frequent in patients than controls were TRBV5-6, TRBV5-1 and TRBV20-1.

cDNA libraries of TCR beta carried unique molecular identifiers. MiXCR, applied by TCRdb to the PCR reads, yields one record per CDR3 protein. The sample lists 450,000 to 700,000 distinct CDR3 sequences, roughly 45% occurring once. CDR3 length equals 13 residues. Between the trimmed V and J ends, which lost 6 bases and 4 bases, there was a span of 11 bases. Details on this clonotype: The antigen is not known.

Sequenced sample: blood. The chain employs TRBV12-3 or TRBV12-4 and TRBJ2-3; perhaps TRBD2 as D (5 bases). The TCR comes from a girl under 18 with multiple sclerosis. CDR3 sequence reads: CASSSGPADTQYF. The CDR3 DNA reads TGTGCCAGCAGCAGCGGACCTGCAGATACGCAGTATTTT.